A selection of T cell receptor beta chains follows, all from one sample in a study of cytotoxic CD8 clonotypes in ibrutinib-treated CLL. Only in-frame clones appear in the TCRdb table, and some are missing; sequencing was by immunoSEQ multiplex PCR. The table shows some 200,000 clones, with about four fifths occurring only once. The source material was PBMCs, sampled after 12 months of ibrutinib treatment. Receptor source: a human donor with chronic lymphocytic leukemia. Each CDR3 is given with its conserved first and last residue. D genes are given only for firm matches. A clone size is listed for some rows: how often the clone was seen (once, few, many), or a class if it is expanded.

CASSRRLAAAHSNQPQHF TGTGCCAGCAGCCGACGCTTGGCAGCGGCACATAGCAATCAGCCCCAGCATTTT . . TRBJ1-5 TRBV11-3 18
CASSPPVGTQYF TGTGCCAGCAGCCCCCCCGTGGGTACGCAGTATTTT few . TRBJ2-3 TRBV7-2 12
CASSARGDQNQPQHF TGTGCCAGCAGTGCCCGCGGGGACCAAAATCAGCCCCAGCATTTT . . TRBJ1-5 TRBV25-1 15
CASRSSTAYGYTF TGTGCCAGCAGATCCTCGACAGCCTATGGCTACACCTTC . . TRBJ1-2 TRBV28 13
CASSLYGGLSPYNSPLHF TGTGCCAGCAGCTTATACGGGGGGCTTAGCCCCTATAATTCACCCCTCCACTTT . . TRBJ1-6 TRBV7-3 18
CASSPPNGISEAFF TGTGCCAGCTCACCACCGAACGGGATCTCTGAAGCTTTCTTT . . TRBJ1-1 TRBV18 14
CASSLGGRQLDGYTF TGTGCCAGCAGCCTGGGCGGGCGACAACTAGATGGCTACACCTTC . . TRBJ1-2 TRBV28 15
CSVTARWFKNEQFF TGCAGCGTGACGGCCCGGTGGTTTAAAAATGAGCAGTTCTTC . . TRBJ2-1 TRBV29-1 14
CASRTSGGPYEQYF TGTGCCAGTAGGACTAGCGGGGGGCCTTACGAGCAGTACTTC . TRBD2 TRBJ2-7 TRBV19 14
CASSLGLAGGRETQYF TGCGCCAGCAGCTTGGGACTAGCGGGGGGGCGAGAGACCCAGTACTTC . TRBD2 TRBJ2-5 TRBV5-1 16
CASSSLTDRGELFF TGTGCCAGCAGCTCCTTAACCGACAGGGGAGAGCTGTTTTTT . TRBD1 TRBJ2-2 TRBV5-4 14
CASSLSDENEQYF TGTGCCAGCAGCTTATCGGACGAAAACGAGCAGTACTTC . . TRBJ2-7 TRBV7-6 13
CASRLRGQEDYEQYF TGTGCCAGTAGATTGAGGGGACAGGAAGATTACGAGCAGTACTTC . TRBD1 TRBJ2-7 TRBV19 15
CASSYSLAGDAFF TGTGCCAGCAGTTACTCCCTCGCAGGAGACGCTTTCTTT few . TRBJ1-1 TRBV6-5 13
CASSQELIGNQPQHF TGCGCCAGCAGCCAAGAGTTAATAGGGAATCAGCCCCAGCATTTT . . TRBJ1-5 TRBV4-1 15
CASSYLGDEQYF TGTGCCAGCAGCTATTTGGGGGACGAGCAGTACTTC . . TRBJ2-7 TRBV7-9 12
CASSSLNSEQYF TGCGCCAGCAGCTCGCTCAACTCCGAGCAGTACTTC few . TRBJ2-7 TRBV5-1 12
CASSEGRKNEQYF TGCGCCAGCAGTGAAGGCAGGAAGAACGAGCAGTACTTC . . TRBJ2-7 TRBV10-2 13
CASSLVGGNTIYF TGTGCCAGCAGCTTGGTCGGAGGAAACACCATATATTTT . . TRBJ1-3 TRBV5-6 13
CASSPLGGVKSEAFF TGTGCCAGCAGTCCCCTGGGGGGGGTAAAGTCTGAAGCTTTCTTT once . TRBJ1-1 TRBV6-5 15
CASSPSVTPGEQYF TGTGCCAGCTCACCTTCGGTCACCCCGGGTGAGCAGTACTTC . . TRBJ2-7 TRBV18 14
CASSFGRGKGEQYF TGTGCCAGCAGTTTTGGCAGGGGCAAAGGCGAGCAGTACTTC . . TRBJ2-7 TRBV27 14
CASSSGTSGRGSYNEQFF TGTGCCAGCAGCTCTGGGACTAGCGGGAGGGGGTCCTACAATGAGCAGTTCTTC . TRBD2 TRBJ2-1 TRBV11-3 18
CASSLAPWTSGVNEQFF TGCGCCAGCAGCTTGGCCCCATGGACTAGCGGGGTCAATGAGCAGTTCTTC . TRBD2 TRBJ2-1 TRBV5-1 17
CASSLWTLGEQFF TGCGCCAGCAGCTTGTGGACTCTCGGGGAGCAGTTCTTC . . TRBJ2-1 TRBV5-1 13
CASSPQLAGPMDEQFF TGTGCCAGCTCACCACAACTAGCGGGGCCTATGGATGAGCAGTTCTTC few TRBD2 TRBJ2-1 TRBV18 16
CASGQGSNQPQHF TGTGCCAGCGGACAGGGGAGCAATCAGCCCCAGCATTTT . TRBD1 TRBJ1-5 TRBV18 13
CASSSTLDPYGGSYEQYF TGTGCCAGCAGCTCCACCCTCGACCCATATGGGGGCTCCTACGAGCAGTACTTC . . TRBJ2-7 TRBV7-9 18
CASSFEGTYEQYF TGTGCCAGCAGTTTTGAGGGAACCTACGAGCAGTACTTC . . TRBJ2-7 TRBV28 13
CASSQRAGRNEQYF TGTGCCAGCAGCCAAAGGGCGGGACGGAACGAGCAGTACTTC . . TRBJ2-7 TRBV4-2 14
CASSPGSSGNLEQYF TGTGCCAGCTCACCAGGGTCTAGCGGGAATTTGGAGCAGTACTTC . TRBD2 TRBJ2-7 TRBV18 15
CASTPGQNNEQFF TGTGCCAGTACCCCGGGACAGAACAATGAGCAGTTCTTC . TRBD1 TRBJ2-1 TRBV19 13
CASSPGGALSYEQFF TGTGCCAGCAGTCCCGGGGGGGCTTTATCCTATGAGCAGTTCTTC . TRBD2 TRBJ2-1 TRBV28 15
CASSLDHEQFF TGCGCCAGCAGCTTGGACCATGAGCAGTTCTTC . . TRBJ2-1 TRBV5-1 11
CASSSGDSYEQYF TGTGCCAGCAGCTCCGGGGACTCCTACGAGCAGTACTTC . . TRBJ2-7 TRBV13 13
CASSLRVAPEAFF TGTGCCAGCAGCTTACGGGTCGCCCCTGAAGCTTTCTTT . . TRBJ1-1 TRBV7-9 13
CASSLDRSTGVNTEAFF TGCGCCAGCAGCCTGGACCGTTCGACAGGAGTAAACACTGAAGCTTTCTTT . . TRBJ1-1 TRBV5-1 17
CASSLSLQETQYF TGTGCCAGCAGCTTAAGCCTCCAAGAGACCCAGTACTTC . . TRBJ2-5 TRBV7-2 13
CASSIQVPGELFF TGTGCCAGTAGTATACAGGTCCCCGGGGAGCTGTTTTTT . . TRBJ2-2 TRBV19 13
CSVIIQGNEKLFF TGCAGCGTTATCATACAGGGGAATGAAAAACTGTTTTTT . TRBD1 TRBJ1-4 TRBV29-1 13
CASGGSKEVNTEAFF TGCGCCAGCGGGGGTAGTAAGGAGGTGAACACTGAAGCTTTCTTT few . TRBJ1-1 TRBV4-1 15
CSARSVGEQFF TGCAGTGCTAGATCGGTAGGTGAGCAGTTCTTC . . TRBJ2-1 TRBV20-1 11
CSVQGQDNQPQHF TGCAGCGTCCAGGGACAGGACAATCAGCCCCAGCATTTT . TRBD1 TRBJ1-5 TRBV29-1 13
CASSGGWTSAAYNEQFF TGTGCCAGCAGCGGCGGGTGGACTAGCGCAGCCTACAATGAGCAGTTCTTC . TRBD2 TRBJ2-1 TRBV9 17
CASSIGTPNAETQYF TGTGCCAGCAGCATTGGGACACCCAACGCAGAGACCCAGTACTTC . . TRBJ2-5 TRBV7-9 15